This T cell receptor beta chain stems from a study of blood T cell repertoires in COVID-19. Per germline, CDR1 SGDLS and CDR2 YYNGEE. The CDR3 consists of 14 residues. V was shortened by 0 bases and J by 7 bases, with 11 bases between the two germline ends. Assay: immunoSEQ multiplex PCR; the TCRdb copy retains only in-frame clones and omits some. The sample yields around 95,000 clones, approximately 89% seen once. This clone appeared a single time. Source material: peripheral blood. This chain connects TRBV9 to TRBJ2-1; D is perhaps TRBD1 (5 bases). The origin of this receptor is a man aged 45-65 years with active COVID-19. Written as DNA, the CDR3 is TGTGCCAGCAGCGTAGGCAGGGTAGGAAATGAGCAGTTCTTC. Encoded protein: CASSVGRVGNEQFF.